A selection of T cell receptor beta chains follows, all from one sample in a study of technical replicates of blood from a handful of donors. Method: immunoSEQ multiplex PCR; TCRdb's copy keeps in-frame clones and lacks some. The sample carries more than 65,000 clones, 96% recorded once. Material: T cells isolated from PBMCs. Source of these receptors: a human donor in good health. CDR3s include the opening cysteine and the closing phenylalanine or tryptophan. The order of the fields is D gene, V gene, clone size, J gene, CDR3 protein, CDR3 DNA. A D gene is named only where the DNA matches it firmly. Some rows have no size entry. The others give once, few or many, or a class for an expanded clone.

NA	TRBV20-1	NA	TRBJ2-7	CSARDYEQYF	TGCAGTGCCAGGGACTACGAGCAGTACTTC
TRBD2	TRBV4-3	NA	TRBJ2-1	CASSRLLAGAILPYNEQFF	TGCGCCAGCAGCCGGTTACTAGCGGGAGCAATTCTGCCCTACAATGAGCAGTTCTTC
NA	TRBV14	once	TRBJ2-2	CASSQVSVNTGELFF	TGTGCCAGCAGCCAAGTGTCAGTTAACACCGGGGAGCTGTTTTTT
NA	TRBV27	NA	TRBJ2-1	CASSFGQYNEQFF	TGTGCCAGCAGTTTTGGCCAGTACAATGAGCAGTTCTTC
NA	TRBV13	NA	TRBJ1-1	CASSWSNTEAFF	TGTGCCAGCAGCTGGAGTAATACTGAAGCTTTCTTT
TRBD1	TRBV7-2	NA	TRBJ1-2	CASSLTGGNYGYTF	TGTGCCAGCAGCTTAACAGGGGGGAACTATGGCTACACCTTC
TRBD2	TRBV11-3	NA	TRBJ2-3	CASSFSRTSGNTDTQYF	TGTGCCAGCAGCTTTAGTCGGACTAGCGGGAACACAGATACGCAGTATTTT
NA	TRBV10-2	NA	TRBJ1-1	CASRDTGNTEAFF	TGCGCCAGCAGGGATACAGGGAACACTGAAGCTTTCTTT
NA	TRBV28	NA	TRBJ1-1	CASSLRSNTEAFF	TGTGCCAGCAGTTTACGTAGTAACACTGAAGCTTTCTTT
TRBD2	TRBV7-2	NA	TRBJ2-6	CASSLRGTGANVLTF	TGTGCCAGCAGCCTGCGGGGGACCGGGGCCAACGTCCTGACTTTC
NA	TRBV2	once	TRBJ1-5	CASRWTESSTQHF	TGTGCCAGCAGGTGGACAGAGTCCTCGACCCAGCATTTT